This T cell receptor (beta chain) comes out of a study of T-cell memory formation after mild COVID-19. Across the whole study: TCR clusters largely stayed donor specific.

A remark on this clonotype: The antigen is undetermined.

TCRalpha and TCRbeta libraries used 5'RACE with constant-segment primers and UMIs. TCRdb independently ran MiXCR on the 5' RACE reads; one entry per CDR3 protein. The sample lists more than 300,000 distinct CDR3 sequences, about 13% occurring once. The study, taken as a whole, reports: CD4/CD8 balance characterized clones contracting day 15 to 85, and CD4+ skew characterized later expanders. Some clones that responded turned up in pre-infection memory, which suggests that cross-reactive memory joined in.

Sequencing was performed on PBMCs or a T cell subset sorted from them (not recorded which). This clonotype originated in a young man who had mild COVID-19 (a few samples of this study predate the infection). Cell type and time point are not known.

The CDR3 sequence: CASSRRRGPETQYF. The CDR3 nucleotides are TGTGCCAGCAGCCGGAGAAGGGGGCCGGAGACCCAGTACTTC. This chain links TRBV7-2 with TRBJ2-5; TRBD1 matches at 7 bases. The trim removed 5 bases at V and 5 bases at J, leaving 8 bases unmatched. The CDR3 has 14 amino acids. Germline values: CDR1 SGHTA, CDR2 FQGNSA.